Each of the 17 T cell receptor beta chains below was sequenced from the same sample in a study of control samples from healthy donors and cancer patients. Repertoires were generated with immunoSEQ multiplex PCR, while TCRdb's copy carries only in-frame clones and drops some. The sample lists about 100,000 clones; approximately 90% were seen once. Sequenced sample: blood. The receptors come from a man aged 30 to 39 in good health.

V gene TRBV7-9 combines with J gene TRBJ1-6; the D gene is possibly TRBD1 (5 bases). Germline lookup yields CDR1 SEHNR and CDR2 FQNEAQ (reference sequence). Trimming removed 5 bases from V and 5 bases from J, with 10 bases in between. The CDR3 is 14 amino acids. Here the CDR3 reads CASSRDSNNSPLHF. CDR3 coding DNA: TGTGCCAGCAGCCGGGACTCGAATAATTCACCCCTCCACTTT. The variable domain in full, with the rest retrieved from reference TRBV7-9 and TRBJ1-6, is DTGVSQNPRHKITKRGQNVTFRCDPISEHNRLYWYRQTLGQGPEFLTYFQNEAQLEKSRLLSDRFSAERPKGSFSTLEIQRTEQGDSAMYLCASSRDSNNSPLHFGNGTRLTVT.

Here the CDR3 DNA reads TGCAGCGTTGAAGGATTGGTAGCGGGAGACGTAAATACGCAGTATTTT. It yields the protein CSVEGLVAGDVNTQYF. The chain recombines TRBV29-1 with TRBJ2-3, with 9 bases fitting TRBD2. Germline lookup yields CDR1 SQVTM and CDR2 ANQGSEA. J gave up 7 bases and V 1 base, and 12 bases lay outside the gene matches. The CDR3 runs to 16 residues.

The V gene is TRBV12-3 or TRBV12-4, the J gene TRBJ1-4, with unresolved D. The CDR3 spans 12 residues. Trimming removed 1 base from V and 10 bases from J, with 7 bases in between. The CDR3 spells CASSLVSRKLFF. In DNA, the CDR3 is TGTGCCAGCAGTTTAGTAAGCCGAAAACTGTTTTTT.

V gene TRBV3-1 (or the pseudogene TRBV3-2) combines with J gene TRBJ1-6; D unresolved. Trimming pared 5 bases from V and 5 bases from J, leaving 10 bases between. Germline V CDR1 and CDR2: LGHDT, YNNKEL (reference sequence). The CDR3 runs to 14 residues. CDR3 sequence reads: CASSTGRNNSPLHF. The DNA for the CDR3 is TGTGCCAGCAGCACCGGTCGAAATAATTCACCCCTCCACTTT.

V and J are TRBV2 and TRBJ1-1; TRBD1 agrees at 8 bases. This CDR3 is built from 14 residues. V lost 6 bases and J lost 6; bases outside the gene matches: 9. CDR1 SNHLY and CDR2 FYNNEI come from the germline V gene. CDR3 nucleotides: TGTGCCAGCAGATTGACAGGGGAGGTCCCTGAAGCTTTCTTT. Translating it yields CASRLTGEVPEAFF.

The V and J genes are TRBV2 and TRBJ1-5; perhaps TRBD1 as D (6 bases). This CDR3 is built from 15 residues. The V end lost 5 bases, the J end lost 0 bases, and 11 bases lay between the germline ends. CDR1 is SNHLY, CDR2 FYNNEI, per germline. The CDR3 bases are TGTGCCAGCAGTCGACAGGATAATAGCAATCAGCCCCAGCATTTT. It specifies CASSRQDNSNQPQHF.

This clone appeared a single time. The rearrangement links TRBV9 to TRBJ2-1, with 9 bases fitting TRBD2. Germline trimming cut 0 bases from V and 5 bases from J; bases unmatched to any gene: 6. The CDR3 loop spans 16 amino acids. Germline V gene sequence: CDR1 SGDLS, CDR2 YYNGEE. DNA for the CDR3: TGTGCCAGCAGCGTAGTCGCGGGAGGGCCTAACAATGAGCAGTTCTTC. Translated, it gives CASSVVAGGPNNEQFF.

V and J are TRBV2 and TRBJ2-3, with D maybe TRBD1 (6 bases). V lost 6 bases to trimming and J lost 2 bases, with 18 bases between them. This CDR3 is built from 16 residues. The germline V gene encodes CDR1 SNHLY and CDR2 FYNNEI. The CDR3 loop reads CASSGFGQTYTDTQYF. DNA for the CDR3: TGTGCCAGCAGCGGATTTGGACAGACCTACACAGATACGCAGTATTTT.

This chain links TRBV4-3 with TRBJ1-2; D remains unclear. Germline lookup yields CDR1 LGHNA and CDR2 YSLEER. The CDR3 runs 13 residues. V was cut by 4 bases and J by 2 bases, with 8 bases left in between. The CDR3 coding sequence is TGCGCCAGCAGCCTCCACCTAAACTATGGCTACACCTTC. It yields the protein CASSLHLNYGYTF.

This rearrangement joins TRBV30 to TRBJ1-2; 10 bases line up with TRBD1. CDR3 length: 13 amino acids. J lost 6 bases, V lost 3 bases, and 4 bases had no gene match. Germline V CDR1 and CDR2: GTSNPN, SVGIG (reference sequence). CDR3 sequence: CAWRDRGWDGYTF. The CDR3, as DNA: TGTGCCTGGAGGGACAGGGGGTGGGATGGCTACACCTTC.

V gene TRBV27 combines with J gene TRBJ2-6; D is possibly TRBD2 (6 bases). Looked up from germline, CDR1 is MNHEY and CDR2 is SMNVEV (reference sequence). Trimming took 3 bases from V and 1 from J, leaving 13 bases between them. The CDR3 sequence is 17 residues long. CDR3 amino acids: CASSFLAEMSGANVLTF. In nucleotides, the CDR3 is TGTGCCAGCAGTTTTTTAGCGGAGATGTCTGGGGCCAACGTCCTGACTTTC.

The chain uses TRBV10-3 and TRBJ2-7; 8 bases are shared with TRBD2. The junction had 17 bases not matched to a gene; V was cut back by 6 bases and J by 4 bases. The V gene's germline CDR1 is ENHRY and CDR2 SYGVKD. The CDR3 contains 17 residues. The CDR3 loop reads CAISPIPTSSGVYEQYF. CDR3 bases: TGTGCCATCAGCCCCATTCCCACTAGTAGCGGGGTGTACGAGCAGTACTTC.

This chain uses TRBV30 with TRBJ2-7, with D tentatively TRBD1 (5 bases). CDR1 is GTSNPN and CDR2 is SVGIG in the germline V gene (reference sequence). Trimming left V 3 bases short and J 1 base short, with 10 bases between. This CDR3 region has 13 residues. CDR3 nucleotide sequence: TGTGCCTGGAGAGATCAGGGATCCTACGAGCAGTACGTC. Its protein is CAWRDQGSYEQYV.

This clone was picked up one time. Germline is not matched at one junction end, which may reflect a read error. The rearrangement joins TRBV7-2 to TRBJ2-7; D is perhaps TRBD2 (5 bases). This CDR3 spans 17 amino acids. The germline gives CDR1 SGHTA, CDR2 FQGNSA. The CDR3 nucleotides read TGTGCCAGCAGCATAGCCCCAGCGGTGGGCCTCCCCTACGAGCAGTACTTC. Protein product: CASSIAPAVGLPYEQYF.

V is TRBV7-2 and J is TRBJ1-1; D gene unclear. Trimming cost V 6 bases and J 4 bases, with 9 bases left between them. The germline gives CDR1 SGHTA, CDR2 FQGNSA. This CDR3 has 12 amino acids. The DNA for the CDR3 is TGTGCCAGCAGTACACGGATCACTGAAGCTTTCTTT. Protein: CASSTRITEAFF.

The rearrangement uses TRBV4-2 and TRBJ2-1; D remains ambiguous. V was cut by 1 base and J by 16 bases, with 17 bases left in between. The CDR3 length is 13 residues. Germline V lookup: CDR1 LGHNA, CDR2 YNFKEQ. CDR3 residues: CASSQVGSTEDFF. CDR3 coding DNA: TGTGCCAGCAGCCAAGTGGGCTCCACCGAGGACTTCTTC.

The chain joins TRBV28 to TRBJ1-3, with TRBD1 matching 10 bases. The CDR3 is 17 residues long. Germline V gene lookup returns CDR1 MDHEN and CDR2 SYDVKM. J gave up 4 bases and V 5 bases, and 11 bases lay outside the gene matches. The CDR3 nucleotides read TGTGCCAGCAGTCCCCCGGGACAGGGGAACGGAGGAAACACCATATATTTT. Protein: CASSPPGQGNGGNTIYF.